A selection of T cell receptor beta chains follows, all from one sample in a study of CD8 T cells in ankylosing spondylitis. TCRdb re-called the 5' RACE reads with MiXCR, one entry per CDR3 protein. This table holds some 130,000 distinct CDR3 sequences, roughly an eighth found once. The sample was blood, either unsorted or a sorted T cell fraction (not recorded which). All receptors come from a female donor with ankylosing spondylitis or in good health (not recorded which). Each CDR3 is given with its conserved first and last residue. Each record gives: V gene, CDR3 protein.

V gene: TRBV20-1; CDR3 protein: CSYLLAAQETQYF
V gene: TRBV7-9; CDR3 protein: CASSLRQAHPGEQYF
V gene: TRBV29-1; CDR3 protein: CSVRGTLRRPDTQYF
V gene: TRBV6-1; CDR3 protein: CASSEARWSSTASTDTQYF
V gene: TRBV12-3/TRBV12-4; CDR3 protein: CASSRTEGNTEAFF
V gene: TRBV9; CDR3 protein: CASGTSDEQFF
V gene: TRBV9; CDR3 protein: CASSVTGTSSYNEQFF
V gene: TRBV5-1; CDR3 protein: CASSVNMNTEAFF
V gene: TRBV20-1; CDR3 protein: CSAARGGPNEQFF
V gene: TRBV7-7; CDR3 protein: CASSTQENTEAFF
V gene: TRBV6-1; CDR3 protein: CASSERPSAYQPQHF
V gene: TRBV12-3/TRBV12-4; CDR3 protein: CASKLQGNTIYF
V gene: TRBV3-1; CDR3 protein: CASSQGRGAPQHF
V gene: TRBV2; CDR3 protein: CASSYRGDEQFF
V gene: TRBV20-1; CDR3 protein: CSARILAGASTQYF
V gene: TRBV6-1; CDR3 protein: CASSASGVYEQYF
V gene: TRBV5-1; CDR3 protein: CASSHLYQETQYF
V gene: TRBV4-2; CDR3 protein: CASSQLLRGDPDTQYF
V gene: TRBV5-1; CDR3 protein: CASSQDRDLGYGYTF
V gene: TRBV5-1; CDR3 protein: CASFGGNEQFF
V gene: TRBV7-9; CDR3 protein: CASSLNPGQETNYGYTF
V gene: TRBV5-6; CDR3 protein: CASSLLDRPDTQYF
V gene: TRBV7-9; CDR3 protein: CASSYTGRSYEQYF
V gene: TRBV5-1; CDR3 protein: CASSLAGTGGNQPQHF
V gene: TRBV20-1; CDR3 protein: CSASRAASTDTQYF
V gene: TRBV20-1; CDR3 protein: CSATLAGGFGEQYF
V gene: TRBV6-2/TRBV6-3; CDR3 protein: CASSYSPPTGVFNEQFF
V gene: TRBV25-1; CDR3 protein: CASSPVWGGGTDTQYF
V gene: TRBV7-9; CDR3 protein: CASSFPRGAGEKLFF
V gene: TRBV5-1; CDR3 protein: CASSLALAGGAGDTQYF
V gene: TRBV11-2; CDR3 protein: CASSFWGVNANTGELFF
V gene: TRBV13; CDR3 protein: CASSLGRVTDEQYF
V gene: TRBV2; CDR3 protein: CASSDPTGVNQPQHF
V gene: TRBV5-1; CDR3 protein: CASSLQSSGANVLTF
V gene: TRBV20-1; CDR3 protein: CSATSGTGTDTQYF
V gene: TRBV10-3; CDR3 protein: CAIRGGAMDEQFF
V gene: TRBV5-1; CDR3 protein: CASSPPSTEAFF
V gene: TRBV20-1; CDR3 protein: CSASRGTASNYGYTF
V gene: TRBV29-1; CDR3 protein: CSVETPGYGYTF
V gene: TRBV7-2; CDR3 protein: CASSLGYSTDTQYF
V gene: TRBV5-1; CDR3 protein: CASTGTSGRELFF
V gene: TRBV5-1; CDR3 protein: CASSLSSGQTGTQYF
V gene: TRBV20-1; CDR3 protein: CSAPGRYGYTF
V gene: TRBV2; CDR3 protein: CASSSWEGYRQADTQYF
V gene: TRBV20-1; CDR3 protein: CSARDPILAGGSTDTQYF
V gene: TRBV20-1; CDR3 protein: CSASGSSPNEQYF
V gene: TRBV20-1; CDR3 protein: CSASHRDSGYTF
V gene: TRBV7-2; CDR3 protein: CASSLVWADYGYTF
V gene: TRBV7-9; CDR3 protein: CASSPQARYGYTF
V gene: TRBV6-1; CDR3 protein: CASRRSRDSGANVLTF
V gene: TRBV5-1; CDR3 protein: CASSREYNEQFF
V gene: TRBV7-8; CDR3 protein: CASSSAGRRNIQYF
V gene: TRBV7-8; CDR3 protein: CASSWRASGHTDTQYF
V gene: TRBV5-1; CDR3 protein: CASSYGQDGDEQYF